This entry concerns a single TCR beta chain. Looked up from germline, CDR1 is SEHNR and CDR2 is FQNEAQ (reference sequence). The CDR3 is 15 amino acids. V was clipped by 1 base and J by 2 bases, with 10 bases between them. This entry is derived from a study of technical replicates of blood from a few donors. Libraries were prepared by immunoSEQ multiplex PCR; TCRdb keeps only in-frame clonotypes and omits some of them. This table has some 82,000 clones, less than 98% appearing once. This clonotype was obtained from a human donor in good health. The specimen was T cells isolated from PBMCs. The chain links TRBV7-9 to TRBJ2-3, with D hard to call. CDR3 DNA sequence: TGTGCCAGCAGCTTAGTCCTAGACTCCACAGATACGCAGTATTTT. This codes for CASSLVLDSTDTQYF.